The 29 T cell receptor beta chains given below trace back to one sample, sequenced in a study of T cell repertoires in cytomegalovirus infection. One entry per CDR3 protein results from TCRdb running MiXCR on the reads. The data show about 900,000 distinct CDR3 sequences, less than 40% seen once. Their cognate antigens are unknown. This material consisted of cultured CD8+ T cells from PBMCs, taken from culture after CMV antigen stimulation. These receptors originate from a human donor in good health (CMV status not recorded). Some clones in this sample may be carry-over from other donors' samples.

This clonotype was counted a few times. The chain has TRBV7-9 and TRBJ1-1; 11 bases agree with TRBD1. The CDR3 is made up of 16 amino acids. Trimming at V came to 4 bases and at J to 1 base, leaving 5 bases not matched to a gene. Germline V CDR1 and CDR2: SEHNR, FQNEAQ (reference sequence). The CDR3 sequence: CASSSDRGLSNTEAFF. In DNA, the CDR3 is TGTGCCAGCAGCTCGGACAGGGGGCTATCGAACACTGAAGCTTTCTTT. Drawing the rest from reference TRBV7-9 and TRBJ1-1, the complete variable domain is DTGVSQNPRHKITKRGQNVTFRCDPISEHNRLYWYRQTLGQGPEFLTYFQNEAQLEKSRLLSDRFSAERPKGSFSTLEIQRTEQGDSAMYLCASSSDRGLSNTEAFFGQGTRLTVV.

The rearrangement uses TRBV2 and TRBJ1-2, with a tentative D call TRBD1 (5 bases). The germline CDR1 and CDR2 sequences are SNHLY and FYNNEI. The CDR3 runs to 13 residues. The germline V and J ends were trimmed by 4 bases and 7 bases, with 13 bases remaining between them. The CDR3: CASSGRVVGGYTF. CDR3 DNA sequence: TGTGCCAGCAGTGGCAGGGTCGTAGGTGGCTACACCTTC.

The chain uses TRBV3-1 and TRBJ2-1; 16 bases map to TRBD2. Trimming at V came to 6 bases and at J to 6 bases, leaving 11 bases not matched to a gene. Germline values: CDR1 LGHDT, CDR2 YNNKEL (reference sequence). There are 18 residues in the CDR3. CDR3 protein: CASSPGTSGGARINEQFF. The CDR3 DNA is TGTGCCAGCAGTCCCGGGACTAGCGGGGGGGCAAGGATCAATGAGCAGTTCTTC.

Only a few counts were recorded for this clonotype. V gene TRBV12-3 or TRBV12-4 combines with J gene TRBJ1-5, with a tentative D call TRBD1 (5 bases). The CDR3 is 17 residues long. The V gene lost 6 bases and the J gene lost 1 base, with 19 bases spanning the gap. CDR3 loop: CASSRFREPKSNQPQHF. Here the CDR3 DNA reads TGTGCCAGCAGCAGATTCAGGGAACCCAAAAGCAATCAGCCCCAGCATTTT.

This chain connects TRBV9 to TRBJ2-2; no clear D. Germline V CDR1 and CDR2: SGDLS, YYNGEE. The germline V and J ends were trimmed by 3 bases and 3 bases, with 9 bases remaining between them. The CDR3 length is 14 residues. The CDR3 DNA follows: TGTGCCAGCAGCGGGGTCGGAGACACCGGGGAGCTGTTTTTT. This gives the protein CASSGVGDTGELFF.

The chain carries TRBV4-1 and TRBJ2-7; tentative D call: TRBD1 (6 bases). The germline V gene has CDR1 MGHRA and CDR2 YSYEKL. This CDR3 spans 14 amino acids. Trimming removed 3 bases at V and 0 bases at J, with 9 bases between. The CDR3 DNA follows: TGCGCCAGCAGCCATGGACAGAGCTCCTACGAGCAGTACTTC. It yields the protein CASSHGQSSYEQYF.

In DNA, the CDR3 is TGTGCCAGTAGTATGGTAGGGGGCGCCGAGCAGTACGTC. Translation gives CASSMVGGAEQYV. The V gene is TRBV19, the J gene TRBJ2-7; 7 bases match TRBD1. Germline V lookup: CDR1 LNHDA, CDR2 SQIVND (reference sequence). V shed 3 bases, J shed 6 bases, and the junction held 5 bases outside the gene matches. The CDR3 runs to 13 residues.

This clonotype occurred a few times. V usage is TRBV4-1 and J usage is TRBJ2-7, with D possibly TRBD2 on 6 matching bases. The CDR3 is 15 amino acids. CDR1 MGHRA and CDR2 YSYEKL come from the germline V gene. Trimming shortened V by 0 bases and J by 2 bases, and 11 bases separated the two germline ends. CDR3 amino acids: CASSQEGEETYEQYF. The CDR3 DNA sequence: TGCGCCAGCAGCCAAGAGGGGGAGGAGACCTACGAGCAGTACTTC.

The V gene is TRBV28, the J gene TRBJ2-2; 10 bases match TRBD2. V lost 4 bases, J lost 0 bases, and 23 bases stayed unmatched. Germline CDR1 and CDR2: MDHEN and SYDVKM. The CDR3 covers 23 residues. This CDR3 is CASSSPPVLAGVTPKANTGELFF. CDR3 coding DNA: TGTGCCAGCAGTTCGCCCCCTGTCCTAGCGGGGGTTACACCTAAAGCGAACACCGGGGAGCTGTTTTTT.

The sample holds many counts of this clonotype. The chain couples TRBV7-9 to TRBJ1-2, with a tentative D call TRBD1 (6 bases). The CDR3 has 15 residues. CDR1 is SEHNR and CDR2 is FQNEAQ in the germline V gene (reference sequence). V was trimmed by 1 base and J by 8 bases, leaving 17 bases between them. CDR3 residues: CASSLEQGFVSGYTF. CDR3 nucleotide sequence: TGTGCCAGCAGCTTAGAACAGGGTTTCGTATCCGGCTACACCTTC.

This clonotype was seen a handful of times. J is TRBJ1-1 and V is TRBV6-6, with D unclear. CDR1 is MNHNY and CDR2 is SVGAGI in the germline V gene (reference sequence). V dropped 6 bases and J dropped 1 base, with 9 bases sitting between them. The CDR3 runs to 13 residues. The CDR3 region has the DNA TGTGCCAGCAGCCATAAGGGGAACACTGAAGCTTTCTTT. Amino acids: CASSHKGNTEAFF.

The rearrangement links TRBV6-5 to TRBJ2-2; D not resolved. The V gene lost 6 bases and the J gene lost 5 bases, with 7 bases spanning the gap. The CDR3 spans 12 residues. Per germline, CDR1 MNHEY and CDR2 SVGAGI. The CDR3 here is CASRERTGELFF. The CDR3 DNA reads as TGTGCCAGCAGAGAACGTACCGGGGAGCTGTTTTTT.

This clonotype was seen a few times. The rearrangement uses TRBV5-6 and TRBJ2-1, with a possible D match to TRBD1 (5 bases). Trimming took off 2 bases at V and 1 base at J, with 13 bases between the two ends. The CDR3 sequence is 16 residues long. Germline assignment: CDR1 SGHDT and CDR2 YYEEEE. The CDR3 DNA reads TGTGCCAGCAGCTTAGGACACCTCTTTTCCTACAATGAGCAGTTCTTC. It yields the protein CASSLGHLFSYNEQFF.

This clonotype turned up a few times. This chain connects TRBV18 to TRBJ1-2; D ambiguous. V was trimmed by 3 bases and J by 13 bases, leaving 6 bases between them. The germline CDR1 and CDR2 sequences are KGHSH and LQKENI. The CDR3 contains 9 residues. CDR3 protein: CASSPSSTF. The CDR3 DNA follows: TGTGCCAGCTCACCCTCGAGCACCTTC.

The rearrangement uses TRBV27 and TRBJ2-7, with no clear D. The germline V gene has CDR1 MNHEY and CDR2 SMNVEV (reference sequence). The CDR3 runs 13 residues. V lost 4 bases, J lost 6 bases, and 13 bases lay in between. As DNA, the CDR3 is TGTGCCAGCAGTTCACTGAATCGCGGCGAGCAGTACGTC. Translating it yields CASSSLNRGEQYV.

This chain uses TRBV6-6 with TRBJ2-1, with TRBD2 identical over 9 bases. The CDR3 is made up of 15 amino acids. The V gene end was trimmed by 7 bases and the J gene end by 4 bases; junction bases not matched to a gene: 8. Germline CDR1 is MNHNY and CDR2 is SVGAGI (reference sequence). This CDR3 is CASTATSGYYNEQFF. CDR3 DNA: TGTGCCAGCACCGCGACTAGCGGCTATTACAATGAGCAGTTCTTC.

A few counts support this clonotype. DNA for the CDR3: TGTGCCAGCAGCCAGGAAATAAGGAGAGCTCAGCCCCAGCATTTT. Translated: CASSQEIRRAQPQHF. The J gene is TRBJ1-5, the V gene TRBV4-2; D gene unclear. The CDR3 length is 15 residues. Trimming took 3 bases from V and 6 from J, leaving 15 bases between them. Germline-derived CDR1 and CDR2 are LGHNA and YNFKEQ.

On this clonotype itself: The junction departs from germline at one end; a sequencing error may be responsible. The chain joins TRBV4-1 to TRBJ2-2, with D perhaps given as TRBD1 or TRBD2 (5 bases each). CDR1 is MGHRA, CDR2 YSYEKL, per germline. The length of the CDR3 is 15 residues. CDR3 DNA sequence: TGCGCCAGCAGTCAAGCTGGGACCCCCACCGGGGAGCTGTTTTTT. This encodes CASSQAGTPTGELFF.

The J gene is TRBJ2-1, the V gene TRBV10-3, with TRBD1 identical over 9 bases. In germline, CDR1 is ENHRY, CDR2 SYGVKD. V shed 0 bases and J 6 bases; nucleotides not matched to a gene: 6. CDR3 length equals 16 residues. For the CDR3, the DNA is TGTGCCATCAGTGAGTCGATGGGACAGGGAATCAATGAGCAGTTCTTC. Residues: CAISESMGQGINEQFF.

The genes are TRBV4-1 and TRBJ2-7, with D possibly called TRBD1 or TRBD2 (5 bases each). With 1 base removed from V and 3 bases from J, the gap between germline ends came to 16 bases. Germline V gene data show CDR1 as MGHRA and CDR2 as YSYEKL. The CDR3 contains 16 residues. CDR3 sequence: CASSQVQGAQGYEQYF. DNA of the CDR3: TGCGCCAGCAGCCAAGTCCAGGGAGCGCAGGGCTACGAGCAGTACTTC.

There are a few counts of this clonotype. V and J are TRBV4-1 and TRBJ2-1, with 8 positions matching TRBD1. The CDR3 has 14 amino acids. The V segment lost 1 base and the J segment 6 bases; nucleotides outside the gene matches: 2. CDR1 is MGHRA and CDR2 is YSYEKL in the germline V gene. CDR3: CASSQGTGINEQFF. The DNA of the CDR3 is TGCGCCAGCAGCCAAGGGACAGGGATCAATGAGCAGTTCTTC.

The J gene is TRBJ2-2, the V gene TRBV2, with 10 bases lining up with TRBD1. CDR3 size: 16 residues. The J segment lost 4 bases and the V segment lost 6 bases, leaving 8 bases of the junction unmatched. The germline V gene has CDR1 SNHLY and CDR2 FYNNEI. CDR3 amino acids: CASRRPGQGSTGELFF. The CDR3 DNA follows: TGTGCCAGCAGAAGACCGGGACAGGGGTCCACCGGGGAGCTGTTTTTT.

The CDR3 coding sequence is TGTGCCAGCAGCTTACCGGGATCGTGGAGACAGGGGGACACTGAAGCTTTCTTT. Translation: CASSLPGSWRQGDTEAFF. The chain uses TRBV13 and TRBJ1-1; 9 bases line up with TRBD1. This CDR3 contains 18 residues. Trimming cost V 2 bases and J 3 bases; bases outside gene matches: 13. Germline V gene lookup returns CDR1 PRHDT and CDR2 FYEKMQ (reference sequence). Based on the CDR3 plus reference TRBV13 and TRBJ1-1, the full variable domain is AAGVIQSPRHLIKEKRETATLKCYPIPRHDTVYWYQQGPGQDPQFLISFYEKMQSDKGSIPDRFSAQQFSDYHSELNMSSLELGDSALYFCASSLPGSWRQGDTEAFFGQGTRLTVV.

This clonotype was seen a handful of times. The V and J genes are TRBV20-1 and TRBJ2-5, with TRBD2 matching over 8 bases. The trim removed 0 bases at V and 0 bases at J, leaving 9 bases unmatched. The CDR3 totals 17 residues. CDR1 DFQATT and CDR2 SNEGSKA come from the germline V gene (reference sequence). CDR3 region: CSARDRSAGGNQETQYF. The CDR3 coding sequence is TGCAGTGCTAGAGATCGATCGGCGGGGGGAAACCAAGAGACCCAGTACTTC.

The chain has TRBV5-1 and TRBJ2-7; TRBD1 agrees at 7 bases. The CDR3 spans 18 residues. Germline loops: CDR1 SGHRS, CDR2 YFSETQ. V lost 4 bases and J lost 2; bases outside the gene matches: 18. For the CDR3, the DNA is TGCGCCAGCAGCCCCAACTTGGGACAGCGGTGGCAGACCTACGAGCAGTACTTC. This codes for CASSPNLGQRWQTYEQYF. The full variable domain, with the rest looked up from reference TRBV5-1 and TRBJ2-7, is KAGVTQTPRYLIKTRGQQVTLSCSPISGHRSVSWYQQTPGQGLQFLFEYFSETQRNKGNFPGRFSGRQFSNSRSEMNVSTLELGDSALYLCASSPNLGQRWQTYEQYFGPGTRLTVT.

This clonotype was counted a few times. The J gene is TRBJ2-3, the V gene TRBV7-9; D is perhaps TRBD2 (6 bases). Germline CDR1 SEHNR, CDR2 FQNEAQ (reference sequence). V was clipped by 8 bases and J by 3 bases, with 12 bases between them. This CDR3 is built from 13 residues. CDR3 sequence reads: CASGGAETDTQYF. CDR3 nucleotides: TGTGCCAGCGGCGGGGCCGAGACAGATACGCAGTATTTT.

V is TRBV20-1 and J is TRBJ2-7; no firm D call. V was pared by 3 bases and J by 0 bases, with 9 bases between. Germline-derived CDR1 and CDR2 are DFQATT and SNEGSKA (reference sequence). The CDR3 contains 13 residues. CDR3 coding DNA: TGCAGTGCTAGGGGCATTGACTCCTACGAGCAGTACTTC. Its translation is CSARGIDSYEQYF.

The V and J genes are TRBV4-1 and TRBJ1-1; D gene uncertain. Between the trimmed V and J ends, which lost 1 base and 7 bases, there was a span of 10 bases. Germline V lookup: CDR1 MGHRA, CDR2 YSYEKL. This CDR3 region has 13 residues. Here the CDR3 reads CASSQGWEVEAFF. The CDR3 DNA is TGCGCCAGCAGCCAAGGGTGGGAAGTTGAAGCTTTCTTT.

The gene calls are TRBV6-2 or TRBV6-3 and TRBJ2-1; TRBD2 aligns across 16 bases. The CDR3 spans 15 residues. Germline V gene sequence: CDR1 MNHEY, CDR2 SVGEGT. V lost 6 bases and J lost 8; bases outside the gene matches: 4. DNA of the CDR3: TGTGCCAGCAGGGGACTAGCGGGGGGGTTGGATGAGCAGTTCTTC. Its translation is CASRGLAGGLDEQFF.